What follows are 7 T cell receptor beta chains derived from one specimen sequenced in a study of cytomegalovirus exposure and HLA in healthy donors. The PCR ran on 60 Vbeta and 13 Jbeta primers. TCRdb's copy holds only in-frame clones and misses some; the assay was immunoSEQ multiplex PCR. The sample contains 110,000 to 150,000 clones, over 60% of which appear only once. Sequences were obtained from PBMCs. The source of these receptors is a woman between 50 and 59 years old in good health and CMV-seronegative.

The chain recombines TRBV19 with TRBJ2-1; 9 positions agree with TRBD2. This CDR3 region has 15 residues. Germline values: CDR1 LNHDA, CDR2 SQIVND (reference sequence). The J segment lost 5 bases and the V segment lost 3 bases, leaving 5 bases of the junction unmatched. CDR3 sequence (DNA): TGTGCCAGTAGTATTTCTAGCGGGGATCACAATGAGCAGTTCTTC. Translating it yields CASSISSGDHNEQFF. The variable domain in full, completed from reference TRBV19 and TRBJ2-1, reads DGGITQSPKYLFRKEGQNVTLSCEQNLNHDAMYWYRQDPGQGLRLIYYSQIVNDFQKGDIAEGYSVSREKKESFPLTVTSAQKNPTAFYLCASSISSGDHNEQFFGPGTRLTVL.

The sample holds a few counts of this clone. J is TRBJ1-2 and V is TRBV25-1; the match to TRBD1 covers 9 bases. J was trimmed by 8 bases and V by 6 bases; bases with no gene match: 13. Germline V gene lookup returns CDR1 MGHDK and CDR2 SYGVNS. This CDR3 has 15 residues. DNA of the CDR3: TGTGCCAGCAGCTCCGCACAGACAGGGGGTCGAGGCTACACCTTC. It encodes CASSSAQTGGRGYTF.

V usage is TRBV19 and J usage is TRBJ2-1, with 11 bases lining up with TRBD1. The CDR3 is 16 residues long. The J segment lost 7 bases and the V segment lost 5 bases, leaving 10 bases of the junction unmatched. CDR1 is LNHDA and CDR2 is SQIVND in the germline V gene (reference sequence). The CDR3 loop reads CASSPSWTGGRNEQFF. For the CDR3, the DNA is TGTGCCAGTAGTCCCAGTTGGACAGGGGGCCGAAATGAGCAGTTCTTC.

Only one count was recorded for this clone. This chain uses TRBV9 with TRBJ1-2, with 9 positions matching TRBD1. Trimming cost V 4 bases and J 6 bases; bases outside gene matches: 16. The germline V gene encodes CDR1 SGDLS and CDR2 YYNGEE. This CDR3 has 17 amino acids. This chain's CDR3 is CASSLSLSGTGSNGYTF. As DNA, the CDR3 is TGTGCCAGCAGCCTGTCCCTTTCGGGGACAGGGTCGAATGGCTACACCTTC.

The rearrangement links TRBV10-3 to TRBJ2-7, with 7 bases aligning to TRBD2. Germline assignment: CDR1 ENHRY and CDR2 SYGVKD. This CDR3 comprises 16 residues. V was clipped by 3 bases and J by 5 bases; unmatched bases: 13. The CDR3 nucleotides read TGTGCCATCAGTGACGTCGTAGCGGGTTCTGGTGACGAGCAGTACTTC. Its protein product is CAISDVVAGSGDEQYF.

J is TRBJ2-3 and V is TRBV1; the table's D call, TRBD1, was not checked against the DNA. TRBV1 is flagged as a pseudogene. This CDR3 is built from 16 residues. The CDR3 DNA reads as TGCACCAGCAGCCAAGGTCGCGGACAGGGGGGGAGTACGCAGTATTTT. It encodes CTSSQGRGQGGSTQYF.

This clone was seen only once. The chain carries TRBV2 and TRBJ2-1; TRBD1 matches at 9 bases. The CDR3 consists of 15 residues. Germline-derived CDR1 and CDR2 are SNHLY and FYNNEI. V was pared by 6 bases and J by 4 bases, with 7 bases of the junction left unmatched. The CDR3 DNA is TGTGCCAGCAGGACCCCGGGACAGGGTTACAATGAGCAGTTCTTC. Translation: CASRTPGQGYNEQFF.